This T cell receptor (beta chain) comes out of a study of T cell responses to AZD1222 COVID-19 vaccine. Study results and limitations: Spike-specific TCR breadth and depth both grew after two AZD1222 doses.

Produced via immunoSEQ multiplex PCR; TCRdb's table is partial and in-frame only. This sample has 90,000 to 110,000 clones, with 88% found just once. This clone was seen once. Its antigen remains unknown. The sequenced sample was peripheral blood, obtained on day 0 of MenACWY control vaccination. The sequence was obtained from an adult in good health.

CDR3 sequence reads: CASSSPQETQYF. As DNA, the CDR3 is TGCGCCAGCAGCAGCCCACAAGAGACCCAGTACTTC. V gene TRBV5-1 combines with J gene TRBJ2-5; D gene unclear. There are 12 residues in the CDR3. Per the germline V gene, CDR1 is SGHRS and CDR2 is YFSETQ. V lost 4 bases and J lost 2, with 6 bases in between.